This entry lists 6 T cell receptor beta chains sequenced from one sample in a study of neurological immune-mediated disorders (dated by TCRdb to the late 2010s). Receptor amplification or capture employed 5' RACE. The data were produced on an Illumina HiSeq 2500. TCRdb ran its own pipeline on the public reads, namely fastp trimming at Q25 and MiXCR clone calling, and kept in-frame beta chains. Records with the same CDR3 protein are collapsed into one entry carrying the most frequent genes and DNA. Here the sample has tens of thousands of distinct CDR3 sequences; about 4% occur a single time. Approximately 1.2% of the sample goes to the ten largest clones. Input material: PBMCs. These receptors originate from a young man with multiple sclerosis.

Notes on this clonotype: This could be a read error, since a much larger clone is one nucleotide away. The rearrangement joins TRBV18 to TRBJ1-1; the D is unclear. The germline V and J ends were trimmed by 4 bases and 2 bases, with 11 bases remaining between them. Germline V gives CDR1 KGHSH, CDR2 LQKENI. CDR3 size: 14 residues. CDR3 protein: CASSRTESNTEAFF. For the CDR3, the DNA is TGTGCCAGCTCACGAACTGAAAGCAACACTGAAGCTTTCTTT.

This clonotype was picked up many times. The genes are TRBV20-1 and TRBJ1-2; 7 bases map to TRBD1. CDR3 length equals 14 residues. J gave up 0 bases and V 3 bases, and 4 bases lay outside the gene matches. Germline-derived CDR1 and CDR2 are DFQATT and SNEGSKA (reference sequence). This CDR3 is CSARDRRANYGYTF. The CDR3 DNA is TGCAGTGCTAGGGACAGGAGGGCTAACTATGGCTACACCTTC.

This clonotype was observed many times. The chain is built from TRBV5-1 and TRBJ1-2; a possible D gene is TRBD1 (5 bases). V was trimmed by 3 bases and J by 4 bases, leaving 16 bases between them. The CDR3 consists of 15 residues. CDR1 SGHRS and CDR2 YFSETQ come from the germline V gene. CDR3 sequence (DNA): TGCGCCAGCAGCTACACTGGTCAGGGAGTCTATGGCTACACCTTC. It translates to CASSYTGQGVYGYTF.

The chain has TRBV6-5 and TRBJ2-3; D is possibly TRBD1 (5 bases). The germline V and J ends were trimmed by 4 bases and 2 bases, with 10 bases remaining between them. Germline CDR1 and CDR2: MNHEY and SVGAGI. The CDR3 loop spans 14 amino acids. CDR3 nucleotides: TGTGCCAGCAGTTTGGGGCCAACCACAGATACGCAGTATTTT. Translated, it gives CASSLGPTTDTQYF.

This clonotype was detected once. The rearrangement uses TRBV4-1 and TRBJ2-7; TRBD1 aligns across 10 bases. V lost 3 bases to trimming and J lost 2 bases; unmatched junction nucleotides: 7. The germline V gene encodes CDR1 MGHRA and CDR2 YSYEKL. The CDR3 totals 16 residues. This chain's CDR3 is CASSHNPGQGTYEQYF. CDR3 sequence (DNA): TGCGCCAGCAGCCACAACCCGGGACAGGGGACCTACGAGCAGTACTTC.

This clonotype was detected ten times or more. V usage is TRBV12-3 or TRBV12-4 and J usage is TRBJ2-5; tentatively, D is TRBD2 (6 bases). The CDR3 totals 14 residues. The germline V and J ends were trimmed by 3 bases and 2 bases, with 10 bases remaining between them. The CDR3 nucleotides read TGTGCCAGCAGTTTGGGGGGACTTCAAGAGACCCAGTACTTC. This gives the protein CASSLGGLQETQYF.